A single sample gave rise to the 6 T cell receptor beta chains below, sequenced in a study of shared clonotypes between healthy human individuals (dated by TCRdb to the early 2020s). Libraries were made using the immunoSEQ multiplex PCR assay. In TCRdb, the immuneACCESS table is reduced to in-frame sequences with V and J assigned. These tables do not hold every clone; where another copy was compared, an unresolved V gene accounts for under half, and the others remain unexplained. The sample yields about 330,000 clones; around 67% were counted once. The ten largest clonotypes hold under 13% of the sample. What was sequenced was memory CD4+ T cells sorted from blood. The intended sense of this specimen's cell subset or site label: CD45RA-negative fraction. These receptors were collected from a man aged 30-40 years in good health.

In regard to this clone: Other DNA sequences in the sample encode the same CDR3. The chain joins TRBV2 to TRBJ2-7; D is unclear. The CDR3 has 12 residues. CDR1 is SNHLY and CDR2 is FYNNEI in the germline V gene. The V gene lost 0 bases and the J gene lost 3 bases, with 3 bases spanning the gap. The CDR3 DNA sequence: TGTGCCAGCAGTGAAGCGGGCTACGAGCAGTACTTC. Its protein is CASSEAGYEQYF.

The chain employs TRBV13 and TRBJ2-4; no definite D call. With 2 bases removed from V and 6 bases from J, the gap between germline ends came to 5 bases. The germline gives CDR1 PRHDT, CDR2 FYEKMQ (reference sequence). The CDR3 is made up of 12 amino acids. CDR3 sequence reads: CASSLYGNIQYF. The CDR3 coding sequence is TGTGCCAGCAGCTTATACGGAAACATTCAGTACTTC.

The chain couples TRBV5-1 to TRBJ2-1; D uncertain. The CDR3 spans 13 residues. Germline V gene data show CDR1 as SGHRS and CDR2 as YFSETQ. Trimming cost V 0 bases and J 6 bases, with 7 bases left between them. CDR3 in DNA: TGCGCCAGCAGCTTGGGACAAACCAATGAGCAGTTCTTC. Protein sequence: CASSLGQTNEQFF.

The chain has TRBV5-1 and TRBJ1-5; D is ambiguous. CDR1 SGHRS and CDR2 YFSETQ come from the germline V gene. Between the trimmed V and J ends, which lost 0 bases and 0 bases, there was a span of 4 bases. This CDR3 is 14 amino acids long. The CDR3 sequence: CASSLGLSNQPQHF. CDR3 nucleotide sequence: TGCGCCAGCAGCTTGGGACTTAGCAATCAGCCCCAGCATTTT.

J is TRBJ2-7 and V is TRBV7-2; 7 bases match TRBD1. The CDR3 totals 14 residues. From germline, CDR1 is SGHTA and CDR2 FQGNSA. V shed 3 bases, J shed 3 bases, and the junction held 5 bases outside the gene matches. CDR3 coding DNA: TGTGCCAGCAGCTTGGAGAGGGGGCTCTACGAGCAGTACTTC. Translation gives CASSLERGLYEQYF.

The gene calls are TRBV10-3 and TRBJ1-4; maybe TRBD1 (5 bases). CDR1 is ENHRY, CDR2 SYGVKD, per germline. The CDR3 sequence is 11 residues long. V dropped 2 bases and J dropped 11 bases, with 6 bases sitting between them. CDR3 bases: TGTGCCATCAGTGAGGGGGGGAAACTGTTTTTT. The encoded protein is CAISEGGKLFF.